This TCR beta chain stems from a study of identical twins. Template switching created a universal primer site, and the cDNA included unique molecular identifiers. TCRdb re-derived calls from the 5' RACE reads in MiXCR, one entry per CDR3 protein. The profile shows about 200,000 distinct CDR3 sequences, 6.5% to 8.5% of them singletons. Study results and caveats: Models predicted less out-of-frame TCR alpha sharing in monozygotic twins than was found.

This CDR3 has 15 amino acids. Germline V lookup: CDR1 LGHDT, CDR2 YNNKEL (reference sequence). V was clipped by 1 base and J by 4 bases; unmatched bases: 3. This clonotype was recorded a few times. What it binds is not known. The data were also submitted as part of a second study, on yellow fever vaccine responses in identical twins. In that study: In identical twins, vaccine T cell responses appeared partly shared and partly individual.

Sequencing was performed on memory (CD45RO+) T cells sorted from blood. This sequence joins TRBV3-1 and TRBJ1-2; 10 bases are a match to TRBD1. This clonotype was sampled from a woman aged 18 to 35 in good health. The CDR3 region is CASSQGDRGIYGYTF. The DNA for the CDR3 is TGTGCCAGCAGCCAAGGGGACAGGGGAATCTATGGCTACACCTTC.